The rows below give T cell receptor beta chains drawn from one sample of a study of spatial heterogeneity in lung cancer. Each CDR3 protein gets one entry after TCRdb re-called the 5' RACE reads with MiXCR. The table has under 14,000 distinct CDR3 sequences, 5.5% to 7% seen once. The sequencing here drew on PBMCs, taken at surgery. The receptors were gathered from a male donor with early-stage non-small cell lung cancer. Both conserved end residues are part of each CDR3. A D gene is named only where the DNA matches it firmly. For some rows the clone size is stated as once, few or many, or as a class when expanded; others skip it.

v_call,d_call,cdr3_length,j_call,clone_size,cdr3_nt,cdr3_aa
TRBV6-5,-,14,TRBJ2-3,many,TGTGCCAGCAGCCGGGACCCCGGTACAGATACGCAGTATTTT,CASSRDPGTDTQYF
TRBV3-1,-,17,TRBJ2-4,medium-sized,TGTGCCAGCAGCCTGCGGAGGGAGAAGAATCCCAAAAACATTCAGTACTTC,CASSLRREKNPKNIQYF
TRBV20-1,-,12,TRBJ2-7,many,TGCAGTGCTAGAGACGCCTACTACGAGCAGTACTTC,CSARDAYYEQYF
TRBV28,-,13,TRBJ2-3,few,TGTGCCAGCAGCACAAATACAGCAGATACGCAGTATTTT,CASSTNTADTQYF
TRBV9,-,14,TRBJ2-5,-,TGTGCCAGCACCCATCAGGGAATAGAGGAGACCCAGTACTTC,CASTHQGIEETQYF
TRBV6-6,-,14,TRBJ2-7,many,TGTGCCAGCAGTTACCCGCAGAGCTCCTACGAGCAGTACTTC,CASSYPQSSYEQYF
TRBV20-1,TRBD1,12,TRBJ1-1,many,TGCAGTGCTAAGCAGGGGGTAGGTGAAGCTTTCTTT,CSAKQGVGEAFF
TRBV6-6,-,15,TRBJ1-5,many,TGTGCCAGCAGTTACCACAGGGATGCCAATCAGCCCCAGCATTTT,CASSYHRDANQPQHF
TRBV19,TRBD1,14,TRBJ2-7,medium-sized,TGTGCCAGTAGTCCAGGGACAGGAAGGAACGAGCAGTACTTC,CASSPGTGRNEQYF
TRBV9,TRBD2,16,TRBJ2-5,many,TGTGCCAGCAGCGTAGGAGGCGGGGGGGCCCGGGAGACCCAGTACTTC,CASSVGGGGARETQYF
TRBV2,-,14,TRBJ2-3,medium-sized,TGTGCCAGCAGTGAAGCGCAGGGGGGACCCACGCAGTATTTT,CASSEAQGGPTQYF
TRBV7-9,-,15,TRBJ2-7,many,TGTGCCAGCAGCTCCGTGTCGGGGAGCAGCGACGAGCAGTACTTC,CASSSVSGSSDEQYF
TRBV10-1,-,13,TRBJ2-1,many,TGCGCCAGCAGTGACAGGGCCTACAATGAGCAGTTCTTC,CASSDRAYNEQFF
TRBV12-3/TRBV12-4,-,13,TRBJ1-5,many,TGTGCCAGCAGTTTGGCCTTCAATCAGCCCCAGCATTTT,CASSLAFNQPQHF
TRBV11-3,TRBD2,16,TRBJ2-7,few,TGTGCCAGCAGCTTACTAGCGGGAGGGCCCCGCTACGAGCAGTACTTC,CASSLLAGGPRYEQYF
TRBV5-6,-,14,TRBJ1-2,many,TGTGCCAGCAGCTTGGGCCAGGGAGGCTATGGCTACACCTTC,CASSLGQGGYGYTF
TRBV20-1,TRBD2,14,TRBJ2-3,many,TGCAGTGCTAAAGGACTAGCGTACACAGATACGCAGTATTTT,CSAKGLAYTDTQYF
TRBV28,-,14,TRBJ1-4,medium-sized,TGTGCCAGCATGCCGGGGGTCCCTAATGAAAAACTGTTTTTT,CASMPGVPNEKLFF
TRBV12-3/TRBV12-4,TRBD2,16,TRBJ2-1,-,TGTGCCAGCAGTTCCCCCCAGCGGGGCTGGAGCAATGAGCAGTTCTTC,CASSSPQRGWSNEQFF
TRBV19,-,13,TRBJ1-4,-,TGTGCCAGTACTCCCATGGGGAATGAAAAACTGTTTTTT,CASTPMGNEKLFF
TRBV7-6,-,13,TRBJ1-2,many,TGTGCCAGCAGCTCGGGGGCGGGTACCAGTTACACCTTC,CASSSGAGTSYTF
TRBV12-3/TRBV12-4,-,17,TRBJ1-2,many,TGTGCCAGCAGTTGGTCGGACGAAACCAGCGGGATATATGGCTACACCTTC,CASSWSDETSGIYGYTF
TRBV7-9,-,14,TRBJ1-5,many,TGTGCCAGCAGCTCTTCAGTTAGCAATCAGCCCCAGCATTTT,CASSSSVSNQPQHF
TRBV20-1,-,14,TRBJ1-2,many,TGCAGTGCTAGTAGGCGAGACGCGCTATCAGGCTACACCTTC,CSASRRDALSGYTF
TRBV21-1,-,19,TRBJ2-5,many,TGTGCCAGCAGGAAAAAGGCTCCGGGACTAGCGGGATTGCAAGAGACCCAGTACTTC,CASRKKAPGLAGLQETQYF
TRBV7-9,TRBD1,14,TRBJ2-7,many,TGTGCCAGCAGCCGACAGGGGTTGAACGACGAGCAGTACTTC,CASSRQGLNDEQYF
TRBV20-1,TRBD2,16,TRBJ2-1,many,TGCAGTGCCGAGCGGCTGACTAGCGGGAGTCCCTATGAGCAGTTCTTC,CSAERLTSGSPYEQFF
TRBV5-5,-,14,TRBJ2-5,many,TGTGCCAGCAGCTTGGATCCCGGTGAGGAGACCCAGTACTTC,CASSLDPGEETQYF
TRBV7-2,-,13,TRBJ2-7,few,TGTGCCAGCACCGGGGGGCCTGCCAACGAGCAGTACTTC,CASTGGPANEQYF
TRBV19,-,15,TRBJ1-5,many,TGTGCCAGTAGTATACCCCAGACCCGCAATCAGCCCCAGCATTTT,CASSIPQTRNQPQHF
TRBV4-1,-,14,TRBJ2-3,few,TGCGCCAGCAGCCAAGATTACGGAACAGATACGCAGTATTTT,CASSQDYGTDTQYF
TRBV24-1,TRBD1,15,TRBJ2-2,-,TGTGCCACCAGTGGCCGACCGACAGGGTCCGGGGAGCTGTTTTTT,CATSGRPTGSGELFF
TRBV28,-,11,TRBJ1-1,-,TGTGCCAGCAGCCGCCCCAGGGTGTCTTTCTTT,CASSRPRVSFF
TRBV7-8,-,15,TRBJ1-2,many,TGTGCCAGCAGCCCCGGGCCCAGGGGTGACTATGGCTACACCTTC,CASSPGPRGDYGYTF
TRBV6-5,TRBD2,15,TRBJ2-7,many,TGTGCCAGCAGAGCGGGGGGCGTTAACTCCTACGAGCAGTACTTC,CASRAGGVNSYEQYF
TRBV6-1,TRBD1,14,TRBJ2-2,-,TGTGCCAGCACTCGACAGGGTAACACCGGGGAGCTGTTTTTT,CASTRQGNTGELFF
TRBV6-1,TRBD1,15,TRBJ2-5,many,TGTGCCAGCATTTCGGACAGGCCAGGGGAAGGGACCCAGTACTTC,CASISDRPGEGTQYF
TRBV3-1,TRBD1,15,TRBJ2-7,-,TGTGCCAGCAGCCTTTCGCGGACAGGGAGCTACGAGCAGTACTTC,CASSLSRTGSYEQYF
TRBV6-5,TRBD1,12,TRBJ2-4,-,TGTGCCAGCAGCCGACAGGGACACATTCAGTACTTC,CASSRQGHIQYF
TRBV27,-,13,TRBJ2-7,many,TGTGCCAGCAGGGTGTGGGGGGCGCGAGAGCAGTACTTC,CASRVWGAREQYF
TRBV25-1,TRBD1,13,TRBJ2-3,medium-sized,TGTGCCAGCAGTGGGACAGGTCGTGCTACGCAGTATTTT,CASSGTGRATQYF
TRBV19,-,15,TRBJ1-5,-,TGTGCCAGTAGTATAGTGGCGGATAGCAATCAGCCCCAGCATTTT,CASSIVADSNQPQHF
TRBV10-3,-,13,TRBJ1-1,-,TGTGCCATCAGGCCGGGGGGGAGTACTGAAGCTTTCTTT,CAIRPGGSTEAFF
TRBV20-1,-,16,TRBJ1-5,many,TGCAGTGCTAGAGATCTATCGGAAGGGGGCAATCAGCCCCAGCATTTT,CSARDLSEGGNQPQHF
TRBV5-5,TRBD2,17,TRBJ2-7,medium-sized,TGTGCCAGCAGCTTGGAGGGGTCTAGCGGGGGTTCCTACGAGCAGTACTTC,CASSLEGSSGGSYEQYF
TRBV7-6,TRBD2,16,TRBJ2-2,many,TGTGCCAGCAGCTCCACTAGCGGATCGAACACCGGGGAGCTGTTTTTT,CASSSTSGSNTGELFF
TRBV6-5,TRBD2,15,TRBJ2-1,few,TGTGCCAGCAGACATACTAGCGGGGGGGACAATGAGCAGTTCTTC,CASRHTSGGDNEQFF
TRBV3-1,TRBD1,14,TRBJ1-2,-,TGTGCCAGCAGCGGCCGGACAGGCAACTATGGCTACACCTTC,CASSGRTGNYGYTF
TRBV29-1,-,11,TRBJ2-3,medium-sized,TGCAGCGTTATACCCACAGATACGCAGTATTTT,CSVIPTDTQYF
TRBV7-2,TRBD1,13,TRBJ2-7,-,TGTGCCAGCGGACAGGGAACTACACACGAGCAGTACTTC,CASGQGTTHEQYF
TRBV5-1,-,15,TRBJ1-1,few,TGCGCCAGCAGCGGGGGGACCGCGGGGAACACTGAAGCTTTCTTT,CASSGGTAGNTEAFF
TRBV27,-,13,TRBJ2-3,many,TGTGCCAGCAATTCCCATGGCACAGATACGCAGTATTTT,CASNSHGTDTQYF
TRBV7-9,-,13,TRBJ1-1,many,TGTGCCAGCAGCTCAGAGGGGTCGAGGGAAGCTTTCTTT,CASSSEGSREAFF
TRBV28,-,12,TRBJ1-2,medium-sized,TGTGCCAGCAGTCGAAAAGGCTATGGCTACACCTTC,CASSRKGYGYTF
TRBV9,TRBD1,15,TRBJ2-2,many,TGTGCCAGCAGCATAACGACAGGGTGGACCGGGGAGCTGTTTTTT,CASSITTGWTGELFF
TRBV20-1,TRBD1,14,TRBJ1-1,medium-sized,TGCAGTGCTAGTTCGGGACAGGGGAACACTGAAGCTTTCTTT,CSASSGQGNTEAFF
TRBV2,-,13,TRBJ1-5,many,TGTGCCAGCAATGACGGCTTACATCAGCCCCAGCATTTT,CASNDGLHQPQHF
TRBV18,-,15,TRBJ2-5,many,TGTGCCAGCTCACCACCGTGGGGGGACCAAGAGACCCAGTACTTC,CASSPPWGDQETQYF